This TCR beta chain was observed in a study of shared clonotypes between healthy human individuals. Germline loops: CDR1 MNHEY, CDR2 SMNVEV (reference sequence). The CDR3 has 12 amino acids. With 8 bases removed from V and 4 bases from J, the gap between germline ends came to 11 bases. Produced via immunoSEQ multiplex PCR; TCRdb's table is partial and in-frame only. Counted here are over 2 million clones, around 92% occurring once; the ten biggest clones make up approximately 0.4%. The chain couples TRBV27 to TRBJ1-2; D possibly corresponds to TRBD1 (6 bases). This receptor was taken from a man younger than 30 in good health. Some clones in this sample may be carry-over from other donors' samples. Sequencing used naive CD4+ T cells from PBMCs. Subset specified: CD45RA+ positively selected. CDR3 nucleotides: TGTGCCAGCGTAGGGGGGACCTATGGCTACACCTTC. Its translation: CASVGGTYGYTF.